This T cell receptor beta chain was retrieved from a study of blood T cells in healthy people across ages (dated by TCRdb to between 2015 and 2017). For context, the study as a whole: In model experiments, template switching captured roughly one uniquely barcoded TCR beta cDNA molecule for every two T cells. To track age-related changes in TCR beta repertoire diversity, the study relied on deep sequencing normalized with unique cDNA molecular identifiers. Four age groups were formed from the donors: young (average about 16 years), middle-aged (approximately 40), aged (about 62) and long-lived (less than 85). To avoid experimental bias, donors of different ages were distributed randomly across sequencing lanes. For two donors (one aged 18 to 29 and one aged 80 or older), the study analyzed two additional independent replicas of 1 million unique cDNA reads from the same blood draw. The investigation overall reported the following: Estimates of total diversity from one million sequenced T cells were regarded as lower bounds and underestimates. Observed TCR beta diversity per million T cells fell roughly linearly with age, and a significant reduction was already apparent by age around 40. Because donor CMV infection status was unknown, age-related changes in expanded clonotypes were potentially confounded. There was a strong correlation between observed TCR beta diversity and the percentage of naive T cells measured by flow cytometry. The long-lived group showed more naive CD4+ T cells, fewer expanded clones and increased TCR diversity than the aged group, suggesting age selection. Conclusive comparison of naive and antigen-experienced compartments was prevented by the profiling of bulk unsorted PBMCs.

Libraries came from 5' RACE. Sequencing was carried out with an Illumina HiSeq 2500. A second PCR of roughly 6 to 11 cycles was run with a J-beta primer mix and a sample-barcoded 5' primer. A unique molecular identifier was introduced onto each TCR beta cDNA molecule by a template-switch 5' adaptor carrying 12 random nucleotides. At least 3 million CDR3-containing paired-end reads were obtained from each sample. The Mint cDNA synthesis kit, primed by a TRBC-specific oligonucleotide, was used to synthesize first-strand cDNA from all RNA. Following uracil-DNA glycosylase treatment, a first 18-cycle PCR with universal primers M1SS and BC2_uni_R was performed on all cDNA. On the study's bioinformatics: For normalization, 1 million high-quality reads were randomly selected from each sample, with every read carrying a distinct molecular identifier. Reads sharing molecular identifiers were discarded rather than binned into consensus sequences. MiTCR, with a Q25 quality threshold and the strictest error-elimination algorithm, was used for CDR3 identification, clonotype clustering and error correction. A nonparametric unseen species model with Euler transformation was used to estimate lower-bound total TCR beta diversity. TCRdb reanalyzed the raw reads on its own, using fastp at Q25 for trimming and MiXCR for clone calling, and kept in-frame beta chains. Under each unique CDR3 protein, matching rows form one entry showing the most common genes and DNA. TCRdb, rather than the study authors, made the V and J calls. Within this sample are over a million distinct CDR3 sequences, with more than 35% of them counted one time only. The ten largest clonotypes hold around 18% of the sample.

The donors were 40 or so Caucasian individuals from Russia, aged roughly 6 to 90 years, who were systemically healthy. Approximately 9.7 milliliters of peripheral blood were drawn from each donor into EDTA-treated Vacutainer tubes. Ficoll-Paque density-gradient centrifugation was used to isolate PBMCs, with at least 7 million per sample. Total RNA was extracted from PBMCs with Trizol reagent, with at least 5 micrograms obtained per sample. For every donor, an aliquot of PBMCs went through flow cytometry to measure the percentages of naive CD45RAhigh/CD27high T cells. The germline V gene yields ENHRY for CDR1 and SYGVKD for CDR2. V gives up 6 bases and J gives up 5 bases, and the segment between their germline ends measures 13 bases. The CDR3 runs 13 residues from the cysteine to the phenylalanine. The CDR3 DNA has 39 bases and is translated from base 1. This clonotype was observed a handful of times. Its binding antigen is unknown. Base qualities are not at hand, and no much larger clone is one base apart.

This chain is built from TRBV10-3 and TRBJ2-5, with no confident D gene call. This clonotype was sampled from a woman aged 60-70 years in good health. Sequences were obtained from blood. At the DNA level, the sequence is TGTGCCATCAGCCGAGTCCGTGGGGAGACCCAGTACTTC. This gives the protein CAISRVRGETQYF.